These T cell receptor beta chains were read from a single sample in a study of CD8 T cells in ankylosing spondylitis. TCRdb reprocessed the 5' RACE reads with MiXCR, giving one entry per CDR3 protein. This sample carries roughly 250,000 distinct CDR3 sequences, around 9.1% of them seen once, and the ten largest clones take about 6.8%. Sequenced: blood, either unsorted or a sorted T cell fraction (not recorded which). These receptors were obtained from a male donor with ankylosing spondylitis or in good health (not recorded which). CDR3s include the opening cysteine and the closing phenylalanine or tryptophan. The D gene is left open where the match is weak. Rows may omit the clone size; those that give it use once, few, many or a size class.

j_call: TRBJ2-7
v_call: TRBV6-5
clone_size: -
d_call: TRBD1
cdr3_aa: CASSWDRNYEQYF
cdr3_nt: TGTGCCAGCAGTTGGGACAGAAACTACGAGCAGTACTTC

j_call: TRBJ1-2
v_call: TRBV3-1
clone_size: few
d_call: -
cdr3_aa: CASSQAGNPGYTF
cdr3_nt: TGTGCCAGCAGCCAAGCGGGGAACCCTGGCTACACCTTC

j_call: TRBJ2-1
v_call: TRBV29-1
clone_size: many
d_call: -
cdr3_aa: CSVEHRDHEQFF
cdr3_nt: TGCAGCGTTGAACACAGGGATCATGAGCAGTTCTTC

j_call: TRBJ1-1
v_call: TRBV20-1
clone_size: -
d_call: -
cdr3_aa: CSAQGYVNTEAFF
cdr3_nt: TGCAGTGCCCAGGGATATGTGAACACTGAAGCTTTCTTT

j_call: TRBJ1-1
v_call: TRBV10-3
clone_size: many
d_call: -
cdr3_aa: CATRTPSGAEAFF
cdr3_nt: TGTGCCACTCGGACTCCCTCGGGGGCTGAAGCTTTCTTT

j_call: TRBJ2-5
v_call: TRBV6-1
clone_size: few
d_call: -
cdr3_aa: CATSQQGTGETQYF
cdr3_nt: TGTGCCACCTCCCAGCAAGGGACCGGAGAGACCCAGTACTTC

j_call: TRBJ1-5
v_call: TRBV4-1
clone_size: many
d_call: -
cdr3_aa: CASSQDADLGNQPQHF
cdr3_nt: TGCGCCAGCAGCCAAGATGCTGACTTGGGCAATCAGCCCCAGCATTTT

j_call: TRBJ2-7
v_call: TRBV12-3/TRBV12-4
clone_size: -
d_call: TRBD2
cdr3_aa: CASSYRYRGGRPLIGEQYF
cdr3_nt: TGTGCCAGCAGTTATCGGTATCGGGGCGGGAGGCCCCTAATAGGAGAGCAGTACTTC

j_call: TRBJ1-4
v_call: TRBV29-1
clone_size: many
d_call: TRBD1
cdr3_aa: CSVEGWEGDRDEKLFF
cdr3_nt: TGCAGCGTTGAAGGATGGGAGGGAGACAGGGATGAAAAACTGTTTTTT

j_call: TRBJ1-1
v_call: TRBV20-1
clone_size: -
d_call: TRBD1
cdr3_aa: CSARETGKDTEAFF
cdr3_nt: TGCAGTGCTAGAGAGACAGGGAAGGACACTGAAGCTTTCTTT

j_call: TRBJ2-3
v_call: TRBV5-1
clone_size: many
d_call: -
cdr3_aa: CASSLDPVRGLASDTQYF
cdr3_nt: TGCGCCAGCAGCTTGGATCCGGTTCGGGGCCTCGCGTCCGATACGCAGTATTTT

j_call: TRBJ1-5
v_call: TRBV6-2/TRBV6-3
clone_size: few
d_call: -
cdr3_aa: CASSYVAGLGNQPQHF
cdr3_nt: TGTGCCAGCAGTTACGTGGCAGGGTTGGGCAATCAGCCCCAGCATTTT

j_call: TRBJ2-7
v_call: TRBV20-1
clone_size: -
d_call: -
cdr3_aa: CSAARNYEQYF
cdr3_nt: TGCAGTGCTGCACGGAACTACGAGCAGTACTTC

j_call: TRBJ2-1
v_call: TRBV24-1
clone_size: many
d_call: TRBD2
cdr3_aa: CATRPGLAGVNEQFF
cdr3_nt: TGTGCCACCCGACCGGGACTAGCGGGAGTCAATGAGCAGTTCTTC

j_call: TRBJ2-6
v_call: TRBV27
clone_size: many
d_call: TRBD1
cdr3_aa: CASSPLGTAGANVLTF
cdr3_nt: TGTGCCAGCAGTCCGCTCGGGACAGCTGGGGCCAACGTCCTGACTTTC

j_call: TRBJ2-1
v_call: TRBV5-1
clone_size: many
d_call: TRBD2
cdr3_aa: CASSSPDAGVDNEQFF
cdr3_nt: TGCGCCAGCAGCTCTCCAGATGCGGGAGTAGACAATGAGCAGTTCTTC

j_call: TRBJ2-2
v_call: TRBV7-2
clone_size: -
d_call: TRBD2
cdr3_aa: CASSGTSGSHGELFF
cdr3_nt: TGTGCCAGCAGCGGGACTAGCGGGAGTCACGGGGAGCTGTTTTTT

j_call: TRBJ2-4
v_call: TRBV4-2
clone_size: many
d_call: -
cdr3_aa: CASSQGDAKNIQYF
cdr3_nt: TGTGCCAGCAGCCAAGGGGATGCCAAAAACATTCAGTACTTC

j_call: TRBJ2-2
v_call: TRBV4-3
clone_size: many
d_call: TRBD2
cdr3_aa: CASSQGRLAANTGELFF
cdr3_nt: TGCGCCAGCAGCCAAGGTCGCCTAGCGGCGAACACCGGGGAGCTGTTTTTT

j_call: TRBJ1-5
v_call: TRBV7-9
clone_size: many
d_call: -
cdr3_aa: CASSLGSGQPQHF
cdr3_nt: TGTGCCAGCAGCTTAGGGAGCGGTCAGCCCCAGCATTTT

j_call: TRBJ2-1
v_call: TRBV12-3/TRBV12-4
clone_size: few
d_call: -
cdr3_aa: CASGRSPYNEQFF
cdr3_nt: TGTGCCAGCGGCAGATCGCCCTACAATGAGCAGTTCTTC

j_call: TRBJ2-3
v_call: TRBV13
clone_size: -
d_call: -
cdr3_aa: CASSRTGSDTQYF
cdr3_nt: TGTGCCAGCAGCCGTACAGGGTCGGATACGCAGTATTTT

j_call: TRBJ2-6
v_call: TRBV6-2/TRBV6-3
clone_size: many
d_call: TRBD1
cdr3_aa: CASSKAGDRQGNVLTF
cdr3_nt: TGTGCCAGCAGTAAGGCAGGGGACAGACAGGGCAACGTCCTGACTTTC

j_call: TRBJ1-5
v_call: TRBV12-3/TRBV12-4
clone_size: few
d_call: TRBD1
cdr3_aa: CASSFDGWSGQMILNSNQPQHF
cdr3_nt: TGTGCCAGCAGTTTTGATGGCTGGTCGGGACAGATGATTTTAAATAGCAATCAGCCCCAGCATTTT

j_call: TRBJ2-5
v_call: TRBV7-7
clone_size: many
d_call: -
cdr3_aa: CASSSMLETQYF
cdr3_nt: TGTGCTAGCAGCTCCATGCTTGAGACCCAGTACTTC

j_call: TRBJ2-1
v_call: TRBV7-9
clone_size: many
d_call: -
cdr3_aa: CASSPTSGGDEQFF
cdr3_nt: TGTGCCAGCAGTCCCACTTCAGGCGGAGATGAGCAGTTCTTC

j_call: TRBJ1-1
v_call: TRBV20-1
clone_size: many
d_call: TRBD1
cdr3_aa: CSARDDRVNTEAFF
cdr3_nt: TGCAGTGCTAGAGACGACAGGGTGAACACTGAAGCTTTCTTT

j_call: TRBJ2-5
v_call: TRBV7-9
clone_size: many
d_call: TRBD2
cdr3_aa: CASSLEWTSGYQETQYF
cdr3_nt: TGTGCCAGCAGCTTAGAATGGACTAGCGGGTACCAAGAGACCCAGTACTTC

j_call: TRBJ1-1
v_call: TRBV9
clone_size: many
d_call: -
cdr3_aa: CASSVGTTNTEAFF
cdr3_nt: TGTGCCAGCAGCGTGGGAACCACGAACACTGAAGCTTTCTTT

j_call: TRBJ2-1
v_call: TRBV5-5
clone_size: many
d_call: TRBD1
cdr3_aa: CASSSRAGTGGLGEQFF
cdr3_nt: TGTGCCAGCAGTTCAAGGGCCGGGACAGGGGGCTTAGGTGAGCAGTTCTTC

j_call: TRBJ2-7
v_call: TRBV4-1
clone_size: few
d_call: -
cdr3_aa: CASSQERVGEQYF
cdr3_nt: TGCGCCAGCAGCCAAGAGAGGGTGGGTGAGCAGTACTTC

j_call: TRBJ2-7
v_call: TRBV20-1
clone_size: many
d_call: -
cdr3_aa: CSARVSGLSYEQYF
cdr3_nt: TGCAGTGCTAGAGTTAGCGGCCTCTCCTACGAGCAGTACTTC

j_call: TRBJ2-2
v_call: TRBV6-4
clone_size: -
d_call: -
cdr3_aa: CASSQGPDNTGELFF
cdr3_nt: TGTGCCAGCAGCCAGGGCCCCGATAACACCGGGGAGCTGTTTTTT

j_call: TRBJ1-2
v_call: TRBV9
clone_size: many
d_call: -
cdr3_aa: CASSASGTPNYGYTF
cdr3_nt: TGTGCCAGCAGCGCTTCCGGGACACCTAACTATGGCTACACCTTC

j_call: TRBJ2-2
v_call: TRBV15
clone_size: -
d_call: -
cdr3_aa: CATSPRDTGELFF
cdr3_nt: TGTGCCACCAGCCCCAGGGACACCGGGGAGCTGTTTTTT

j_call: TRBJ2-7
v_call: TRBV5-5
clone_size: many
d_call: -
cdr3_aa: CASSLRSWESYEQYF
cdr3_nt: TGTGCCAGCAGCTTGAGGTCCTGGGAATCCTACGAGCAGTACTTC

j_call: TRBJ2-7
v_call: TRBV6-5
clone_size: many
d_call: -
cdr3_aa: CASSYSGHNRPDEQYF
cdr3_nt: TGTGCCAGCAGTTACTCGGGACATAATAGACCCGACGAGCAGTACTTC

j_call: TRBJ1-1
v_call: TRBV3-1
clone_size: few
d_call: -
cdr3_aa: CASSQGLWRANTEAFF
cdr3_nt: TGTGCCAGCAGCCAAGGTCTGTGGCGAGCCAACACTGAAGCTTTCTTT

j_call: TRBJ2-7
v_call: TRBV28
clone_size: many
d_call: -
cdr3_aa: CASSLYRIPDEQYF
cdr3_nt: TGTGCCAGCAGTTTATACAGGATCCCGGACGAGCAGTACTTC

j_call: TRBJ2-5
v_call: TRBV5-5
clone_size: -
d_call: -
cdr3_aa: CASTPWATRQETQYF
cdr3_nt: TGTGCCAGCACCCCGTGGGCTACGCGACAAGAGACCCAGTACTTC

j_call: TRBJ1-6
v_call: TRBV4-2
clone_size: many
d_call: -
cdr3_aa: CASSGDRPSSYNSPLHF
cdr3_nt: TGTGCCAGCAGCGGAGACAGACCGAGCTCCTATAATTCACCCCTCCACTTT

j_call: TRBJ1-1
v_call: TRBV3-1
clone_size: many
d_call: -
cdr3_aa: CASSPGYLNTEAFF
cdr3_nt: TGTGCCAGCAGTCCAGGGTACCTGAACACTGAAGCTTTCTTT

j_call: TRBJ2-5
v_call: TRBV7-9
clone_size: many
d_call: -
cdr3_aa: CASSSMGTVQETQYF
cdr3_nt: TGTGCCAGCAGCTCCATGGGGACTGTACAAGAGACCCAGTACTTC

j_call: TRBJ2-4
v_call: TRBV27
clone_size: -
d_call: -
cdr3_aa: CASSFTGLAKNIQYF
cdr3_nt: TGTGCCAGCAGTTTCACAGGGTTAGCCAAAAACATTCAGTACTTC

j_call: TRBJ2-1
v_call: TRBV5-1
clone_size: few
d_call: TRBD2
cdr3_aa: CASTPAAGRRNNEQFF
cdr3_nt: TGCGCCAGCACACCGGCAGCGGGGCGTCGCAACAATGAGCAGTTCTTC

j_call: TRBJ2-5
v_call: TRBV7-2
clone_size: many
d_call: -
cdr3_aa: CASSVAAQKETQYF
cdr3_nt: TGTGCCAGCAGCGTAGCGGCCCAGAAGGAGACCCAGTACTTC

j_call: TRBJ1-2
v_call: TRBV15
clone_size: many
d_call: -
cdr3_aa: CATSRESLGSHMNGYTF
cdr3_nt: TGTGCCACCAGCAGAGAGTCCTTAGGTTCCCACATGAATGGCTACACCTTC

j_call: TRBJ2-2
v_call: TRBV12-3/TRBV12-4
clone_size: many
d_call: -
cdr3_aa: CASSSRGGYTGELFF
cdr3_nt: TGTGCCAGCAGTTCCCGTGGGGGATACACCGGGGAGCTGTTTTTT

j_call: TRBJ2-2
v_call: TRBV30
clone_size: -
d_call: TRBD2
cdr3_aa: CAWNRRLLLAGGIGELFF
cdr3_nt: TGTGCCTGGAACCGAAGGCTATTGCTAGCGGGAGGGATCGGGGAGCTGTTTTTT

j_call: TRBJ1-6
v_call: TRBV24-1
clone_size: -
d_call: -
cdr3_aa: CATIRTEAGSPLHF
cdr3_nt: TGTGCCACCATTCGGACAGAGGCGGGTTCACCCCTCCACTTT